Following are 21 T cell receptor beta chains from one sample sequenced in a study of blood T cell repertoires in COVID-19. Measured with immunoSEQ multiplex PCR; TCRdb has only the in-frame clones, and not every one. This sample yields some 96,000 clones, of which 85% to 90% are seen a single time; around 5.4% belongs to the top ten. Sequenced sample: peripheral blood. These receptors were collected from a human donor in a cohort sampled during active COVID-19.

The chain recombines TRBV11-2 with TRBJ2-7; 8 positions match TRBD2. The germline V gene encodes CDR1 SGHAT and CDR2 FQNNGV. The ends lost 5 bases at V and 3 bases at J; junction bases unmatched: 12. The CDR3 is 16 residues long. The CDR3 here is CASSNFPLAGGYEQYF. Written as DNA, the CDR3 is TGTGCCAGCAGCAATTTCCCCCTAGCGGGTGGCTACGAGCAGTACTTC.

The chain carries TRBV5-1 and TRBJ2-6, with D uncertain. Trimming shortened V by 2 bases and J by 1 base, and 7 bases separated the two germline ends. CDR3 length: 15 residues. Germline CDR1 and CDR2: SGHRS and YFSETQ. Here the CDR3 reads CASSLPRSGANVLTF. The CDR3 DNA follows: TGCGCCAGCAGCTTACCGAGGTCTGGGGCCAACGTCCTGACTTTC. The entire variable domain, with the rest obtained from reference TRBV5-1 and TRBJ2-6, is as follows: KAGVTQTPRYLIKTRGQQVTLSCSPISGHRSVSWYQQTPGQGLQFLFEYFSETQRNKGNFPGRFSGRQFSNSRSEMNVSTLELGDSALYLCASSLPRSGANVLTFGAGSRLTVL.

The V and J genes are TRBV5-1 and TRBJ2-1, with 8 bases matching TRBD2. V shed 0 bases and J 4 bases; nucleotides not matched to a gene: 6. Looked up from germline, CDR1 is SGHRS and CDR2 is YFSETQ. The CDR3 has 16 amino acids. The CDR3 reads CASSLEPAGGYNEQFF. DNA for the CDR3: TGCGCCAGCAGCTTGGAACCCGCGGGGGGATACAATGAGCAGTTCTTC.

This clone is a singleton in its sample. CDR3 sequence: CASTTSGSSYEQYF. CDR3 DNA sequence: TGTGCCAGCACCACTAGCGGGAGTTCCTACGAGCAGTACTTC. J is TRBJ2-7 and V is TRBV6-5; 11 nucleotides line up with TRBD2. There are 14 residues in the CDR3. J was trimmed by 1 base and V by 7 bases; bases with no gene match: 3. CDR1 and CDR2 from the germline V gene are MNHEY and SVGAGI.

The rearrangement joins TRBV5-1 to TRBJ1-3; 7 bases map to TRBD1. The germline V gene encodes CDR1 SGHRS and CDR2 YFSETQ. After removal of 0 bases from V and 0 bases from J, the junction contained 6 bases not matched to a gene. This CDR3 is built from 17 residues. The CDR3 sequence: CASSLGATGDSGNTIYF. CDR3 in DNA: TGCGCCAGCAGCTTGGGGGCCACAGGGGACTCTGGAAACACCATATATTTT.

In its sample, this clone was seen once. This chain joins TRBV20-1 and TRBJ2-5, with no clear D. Trimming pared 3 bases from V and 5 bases from J, leaving 7 bases between. This CDR3 is built from 11 residues. Germline V gene data show CDR1 as DFQATT and CDR2 as SNEGSKA (reference sequence). In DNA, the CDR3 is TGCAGTGCTAGTCTAATGGAGACCCAGTACTTC. Translation gives CSASLMETQYF.

This chain joins TRBV18 and TRBJ2-7; 7 bases fit TRBD2. With V trimmed by 1 base and J by 3 bases, 6 bases remained unmatched. The CDR3 extends over 15 amino acids. Germline CDR1 reads KGHSH; CDR2 reads LQKENI. The CDR3 DNA reads TGTGCCAGCTCACCACGGGCTAGCGGTTACTACGAGCAGTACTTC. This gives the protein CASSPRASGYYEQYF.

The V gene is TRBV18, the J gene TRBJ1-5; the D is unclear. Trimming removed 5 bases from V and 6 bases from J, with 14 bases in between. Germline loops: CDR1 KGHSH, CDR2 LQKENI. The CDR3 has 14 residues. The DNA of the CDR3 is TGTGCCAGCTCATTCAGCGGAGGAGGTCAGCCCCAGCATTTT. It codes for CASSFSGGGQPQHF.

The CDR3 reads CASSQDGRGEKLFF. The CDR3 bases are TGCGCCAGCAGCCAAGATGGGAGGGGCGAAAAACTGTTTTTT. The rearrangement links TRBV4-1 to TRBJ1-4, with D possibly TRBD1 on 5 matching bases. Trimming pared 0 bases from V and 8 bases from J, leaving 10 bases between. CDR1 is MGHRA, CDR2 YSYEKL, per germline. The CDR3 sequence is 14 residues long.

This sequence joins TRBV7-2 and TRBJ2-2, with TRBD1 identical over 9 bases. V shed 5 bases and J 9 bases; nucleotides not matched to a gene: 7. The CDR3 spans 14 residues. In germline, CDR1 is SGHTA, CDR2 FQGNSA. The CDR3 DNA reads TGTGCCAGCAGCAAGGGACAGGGCGTCCGGGAGCTGTTTTTT. It specifies CASSKGQGVRELFF.

This rearrangement joins TRBV7-9 to TRBJ2-1, with a possible D match to TRBD1 (6 bases). Germline V CDR1 and CDR2: SEHNR, FQNEAQ (reference sequence). The CDR3 has 15 amino acids. Trimming took off 10 bases at V and 0 bases at J, with 16 bases between the two ends. The CDR3 DNA reads as TGTGCCACCATTATAACGGACAGCTCCTACAATGAGCAGTTCTTC. Translation gives CATIITDSSYNEQFF.

The J gene is TRBJ2-7, the V gene TRBV27, with D perhaps TRBD2 (6 bases). Germline loops: CDR1 MNHEY, CDR2 SMNVEV (reference sequence). V was cut by 2 bases and J by 2 bases, with 25 bases left in between. CDR3 length equals 19 residues. Here the CDR3 DNA reads TGTGCCAGCAGTTTAAGATCAGCGGGCGAGGCGGGCTTTACCTACGAGCAGTACTTC. Residues: CASSLRSAGEAGFTYEQYF.

The J gene is TRBJ2-3, the V gene TRBV24-1; TRBD1 might be the D (6 bases). V lost 4 bases and J lost 2, with 12 bases in between. The germline V gene has CDR1 KGHDR and CDR2 SFDVKD. This CDR3 is built from 15 residues. The CDR3 DNA sequence: TGTGCCACCAGTGACCGGACAGAGCCCACAGATACGCAGTATTTT. Translating gives CATSDRTEPTDTQYF.

The chain employs TRBV10-1 and TRBJ2-7, with 12 bases identical to TRBD2. This CDR3 has 18 residues. The J segment lost 5 bases and the V segment lost 2 bases, leaving 13 bases of the junction unmatched. The germline CDR1 and CDR2 sequences are WNHNN and SYGVQD (reference sequence). The CDR3 is CASSEVRGLAGRVHEQYF. In DNA form, the CDR3 reads TGCGCCAGCAGTGAGGTGAGGGGACTAGCGGGCCGGGTCCACGAGCAGTACTTC.

The chain carries TRBV9 and TRBJ1-1, with 7 nucleotides matching TRBD1. This CDR3 spans 13 amino acids. CDR1 and CDR2 from the germline V gene are SGDLS and YYNGEE. The ends lost 3 bases at V and 9 bases at J; junction bases unmatched: 8. Written as DNA, the CDR3 is TGTGCCAGCAGCGAGCTAGACAGGGACCAAGCTTTCTTT. Residues: CASSELDRDQAFF.

The chain joins TRBV9 to TRBJ2-5, with TRBD2 matching over 7 bases. Germline V gene lookup returns CDR1 SGDLS and CDR2 YYNGEE. CDR3 length: 13 residues. After removal of 7 bases from V and 3 bases from J, the junction contained 6 bases not matched to a gene. As DNA, the CDR3 is TGTGCCAGCGGGGGACTACGGAAAGAGACCCAGTACTTC. Its translation: CASGGLRKETQYF.

V gene TRBV30 combines with J gene TRBJ2-3; D uncertain. CDR3 length: 12 residues. The ends were cut back, 1 base at V and 4 bases at J, with 6 bases in the middle. Germline assignment: CDR1 GTSNPN and CDR2 SVGIG (reference sequence). For the CDR3, the DNA is TGTGCCTGGAGTGCACTCGCAGATACGCAGTATTTT. This encodes CAWSALADTQYF.

Only one count was recorded for this clone. The rearrangement uses TRBV6-2 or TRBV6-3 and TRBJ2-3, with a weak D call TRBD2 (6 bases). The CDR3 has 11 amino acids. Per germline, CDR1 MNHEY and CDR2 SVGEGT. V lost 5 bases to trimming and J lost 6 bases, with 6 bases between them. CDR3 sequence: CASSRGDTQYF. The CDR3 nucleotides are TGTGCCAGCAGTCGGGGGGATACGCAGTATTTT.

The chain carries TRBV6-2 or TRBV6-3 and TRBJ2-1, with D maybe TRBD2 (7 bases). In germline, CDR1 is MNHEY, CDR2 SVGEGT. The ends were cut back, 0 bases at V and 0 bases at J, with 12 bases in the middle. CDR3 length: 17 residues. The CDR3, as DNA: TGTGCCAGCAGTTACTCAGGGGGGAGGGACTCCTACAATGAGCAGTTCTTC. This codes for CASSYSGGRDSYNEQFF.

The chain combines TRBV20-1 with TRBJ2-7; perhaps TRBD2 as D (5 bases). Looked up from germline, CDR1 is DFQATT and CDR2 is SNEGSKA (reference sequence). The CDR3 sequence is 11 residues long. Trimming stripped 6 bases from V and 7 bases from J, with 13 bases between. The CDR3 loop reads CSARLPGEQYF. The CDR3 nucleotides are TGCAGTGCAAGACTACCGGGGGAGCAGTACTTC.

This clone was seen a few times. The chain joins TRBV5-4 to TRBJ1-3; weak D call: TRBD1 (5 bases). V shed 0 bases and J shed 0 bases, with 10 bases lying between them. The CDR3 extends over 16 amino acids. Germline assignment: CDR1 SGHNT and CDR2 YYREEE (reference sequence). As DNA, the CDR3 is TGTGCCAGCAGCTTGGTTGACAGTAGCTCTGGAAACACCATATATTTT. Protein product: CASSLVDSSSGNTIYF.